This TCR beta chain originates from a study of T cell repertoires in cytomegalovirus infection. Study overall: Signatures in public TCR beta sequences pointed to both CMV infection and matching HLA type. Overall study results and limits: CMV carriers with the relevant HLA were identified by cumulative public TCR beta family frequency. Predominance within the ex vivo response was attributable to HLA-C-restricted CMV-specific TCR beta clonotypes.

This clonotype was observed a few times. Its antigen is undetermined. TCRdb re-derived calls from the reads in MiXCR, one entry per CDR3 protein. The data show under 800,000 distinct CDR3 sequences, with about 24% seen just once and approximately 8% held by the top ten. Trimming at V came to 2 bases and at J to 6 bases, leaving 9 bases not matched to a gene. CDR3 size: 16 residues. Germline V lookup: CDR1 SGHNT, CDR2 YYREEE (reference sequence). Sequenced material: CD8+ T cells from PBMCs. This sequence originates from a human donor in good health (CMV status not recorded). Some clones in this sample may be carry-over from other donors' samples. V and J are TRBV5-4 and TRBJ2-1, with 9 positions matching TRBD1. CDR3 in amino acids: CASSLVGQGARNEQFF. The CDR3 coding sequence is TGTGCCAGCAGCTTAGTGGGACAGGGAGCACGCAATGAGCAGTTCTTC.